This note documents a single T cell receptor beta chain sequence. TCRdb's table, derived via immunoSEQ multiplex PCR, lists solely in-frame clones and lacks some. The data hold approximately 210,000 clones, with 88% observed a single time. This CDR3 has 14 amino acids. Trimming removed 3 bases from V and 4 bases from J, with 12 bases in between. Germline V gene sequence: CDR1 SGHTA, CDR2 FQGNSA. The sample belongs to a study of blood T cell repertoires in COVID-19. V and J are TRBV7-2 and TRBJ1-1; D is unclear. The sample comprised peripheral blood. The sequence was collected from a man between 65 and 85 years old with acute or convalescent COVID-19. The CDR3 region is CASSLSRWSTEAFF. CDR3 bases: TGTGCCAGCAGCTTGAGTCGTTGGTCCACTGAAGCTTTCTTT. Full variable domain (outside the CDR3, taken from reference TRBV7-2 and TRBJ1-1): GAGVSQSPSNKVTEKGKDVELRCDPISGHTALYWYRQSLGQGLEFLIYFQGNSAPDKSGLPSDRFSAERTGGSVSTLTIQRTQQEDSAVYLCASSLSRWSTEAFFGQGTRLTVV.